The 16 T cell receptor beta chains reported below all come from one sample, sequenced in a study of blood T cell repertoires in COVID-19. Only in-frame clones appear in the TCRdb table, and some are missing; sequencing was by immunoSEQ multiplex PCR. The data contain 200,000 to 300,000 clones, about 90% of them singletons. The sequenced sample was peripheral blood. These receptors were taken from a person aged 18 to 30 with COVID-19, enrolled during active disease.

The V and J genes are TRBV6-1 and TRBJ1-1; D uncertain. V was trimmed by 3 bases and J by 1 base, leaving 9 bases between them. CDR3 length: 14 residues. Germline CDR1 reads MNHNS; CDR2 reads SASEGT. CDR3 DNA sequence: TGTGCCAGCAGTGATCGAAGCCAGAACACTGAAGCTTTCTTT. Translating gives CASSDRSQNTEAFF.

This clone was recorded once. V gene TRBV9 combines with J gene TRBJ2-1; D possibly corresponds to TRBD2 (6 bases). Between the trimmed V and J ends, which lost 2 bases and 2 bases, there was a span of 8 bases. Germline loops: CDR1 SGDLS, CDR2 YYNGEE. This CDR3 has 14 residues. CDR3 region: CASSVASAYNEQFF. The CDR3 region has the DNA TGTGCCAGCAGCGTGGCTAGCGCCTACAATGAGCAGTTCTTC. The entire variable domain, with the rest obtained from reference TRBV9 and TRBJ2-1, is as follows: DSGVTQTPKHLITATGQRVTLRCSPRSGDLSVYWYQQSLDQGLQFLIQYYNGEERAKGNILERFSAQQFPDLHSELNLSSLELGDSALYFCASSVASAYNEQFFGPGTRLTVL.

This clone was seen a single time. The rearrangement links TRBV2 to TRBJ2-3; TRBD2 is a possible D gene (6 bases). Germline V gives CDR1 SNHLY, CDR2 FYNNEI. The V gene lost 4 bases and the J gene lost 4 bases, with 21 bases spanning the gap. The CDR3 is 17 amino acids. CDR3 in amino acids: CASSGVRGLWAPDTQYF. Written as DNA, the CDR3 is TGTGCCAGCAGTGGGGTTCGGGGACTGTGGGCTCCAGATACGCAGTATTTT.

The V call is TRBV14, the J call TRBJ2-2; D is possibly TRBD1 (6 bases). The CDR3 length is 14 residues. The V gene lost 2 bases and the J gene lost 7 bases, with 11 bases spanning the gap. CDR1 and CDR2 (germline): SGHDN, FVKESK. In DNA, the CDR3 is TGTGCCAGCAGCCAACACCAGGGGAGCGGGGAGCTGTTTTTT. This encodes CASSQHQGSGELFF.

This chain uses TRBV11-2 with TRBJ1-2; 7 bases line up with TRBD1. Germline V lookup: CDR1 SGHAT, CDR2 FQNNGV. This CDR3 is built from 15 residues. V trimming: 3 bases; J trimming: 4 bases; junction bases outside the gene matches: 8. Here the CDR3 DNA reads TGTGCCAGCAGCTTTCAACAGGGGCCATTCTATGGCTACACCTTC. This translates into CASSFQQGPFYGYTF.

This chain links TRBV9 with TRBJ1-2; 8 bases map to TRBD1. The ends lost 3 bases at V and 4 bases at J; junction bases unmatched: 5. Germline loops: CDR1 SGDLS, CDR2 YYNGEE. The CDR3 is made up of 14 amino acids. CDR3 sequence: CASSGGQGAYGYTF. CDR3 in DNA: TGTGCCAGCAGCGGGGGCCAGGGGGCCTATGGCTACACCTTC.

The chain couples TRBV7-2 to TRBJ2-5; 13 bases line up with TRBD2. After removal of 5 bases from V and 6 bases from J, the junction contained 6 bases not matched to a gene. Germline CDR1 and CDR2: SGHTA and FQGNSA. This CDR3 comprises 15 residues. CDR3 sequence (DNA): TGTGCCAGCAGCCGGGGACTAGCGGGAAAAAAGACCCAGTACTTC. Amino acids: CASSRGLAGKKTQYF.

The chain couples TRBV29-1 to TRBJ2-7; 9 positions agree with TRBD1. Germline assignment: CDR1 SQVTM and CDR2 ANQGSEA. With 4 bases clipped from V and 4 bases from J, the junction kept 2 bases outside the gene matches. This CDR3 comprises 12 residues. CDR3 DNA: TGCAGCGTTGCCGGGACAGGGTACGAGCAGTACTTC. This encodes CSVAGTGYEQYF.

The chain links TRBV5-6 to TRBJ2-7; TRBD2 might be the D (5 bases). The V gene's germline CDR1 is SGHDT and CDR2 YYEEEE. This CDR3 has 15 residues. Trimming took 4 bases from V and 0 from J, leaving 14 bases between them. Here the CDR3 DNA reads TGTGCCAGCAGCGGAGCCAGCGGACCCTCCTACGAGCAGTACTTC. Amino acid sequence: CASSGASGPSYEQYF.

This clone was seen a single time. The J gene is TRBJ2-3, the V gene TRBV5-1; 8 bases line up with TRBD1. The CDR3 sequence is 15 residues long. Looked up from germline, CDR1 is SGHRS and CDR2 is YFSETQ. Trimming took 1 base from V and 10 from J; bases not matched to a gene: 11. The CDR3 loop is CASSLSGQGALSQYF. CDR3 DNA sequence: TGCGCCAGCAGCTTGAGCGGGCAGGGGGCTTTATCGCAGTATTTT.

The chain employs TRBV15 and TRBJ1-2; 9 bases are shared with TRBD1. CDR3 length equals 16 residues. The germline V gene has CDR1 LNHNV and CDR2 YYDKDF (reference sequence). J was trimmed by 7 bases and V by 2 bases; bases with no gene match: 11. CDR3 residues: CATSRMGSGTGSGYTF. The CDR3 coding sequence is TGTGCCACCAGCAGAATGGGGTCCGGGACAGGGTCTGGCTACACCTTC.

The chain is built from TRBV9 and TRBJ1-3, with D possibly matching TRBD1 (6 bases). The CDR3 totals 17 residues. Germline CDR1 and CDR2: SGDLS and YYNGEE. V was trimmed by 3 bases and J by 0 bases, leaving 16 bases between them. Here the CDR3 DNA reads TGTGCCAGCAGCGACCAACAGGGAGGGGGCTCTGGAAACACCATATATTTT. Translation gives CASSDQQGGGSGNTIYF.

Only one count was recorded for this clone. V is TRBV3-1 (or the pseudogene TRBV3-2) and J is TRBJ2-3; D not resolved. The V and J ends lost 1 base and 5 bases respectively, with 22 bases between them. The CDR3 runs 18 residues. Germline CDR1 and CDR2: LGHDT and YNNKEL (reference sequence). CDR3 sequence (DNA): TGTGCCAGCAGCCAAGCCCCCTCACGTACCTCACCCGGAGATACGCAGTATTTT. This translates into CASSQAPSRTSPGDTQYF.

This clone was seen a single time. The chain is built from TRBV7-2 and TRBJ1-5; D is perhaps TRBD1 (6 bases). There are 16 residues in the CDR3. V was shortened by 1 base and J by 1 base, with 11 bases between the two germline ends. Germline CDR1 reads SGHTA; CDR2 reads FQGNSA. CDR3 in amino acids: CASSLVAGQSNQPQHF. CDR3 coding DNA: TGTGCCAGCAGCTTAGTCGCTGGACAGAGCAATCAGCCCCAGCATTTT.

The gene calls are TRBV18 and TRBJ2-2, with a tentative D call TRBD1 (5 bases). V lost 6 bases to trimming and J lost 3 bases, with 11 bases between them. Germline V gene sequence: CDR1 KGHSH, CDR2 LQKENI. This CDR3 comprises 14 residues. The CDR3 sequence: CASSLPTDTGELFF. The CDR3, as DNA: TGTGCCAGCTCCCTACCGACAGACACCGGGGAGCTGTTTTTT.

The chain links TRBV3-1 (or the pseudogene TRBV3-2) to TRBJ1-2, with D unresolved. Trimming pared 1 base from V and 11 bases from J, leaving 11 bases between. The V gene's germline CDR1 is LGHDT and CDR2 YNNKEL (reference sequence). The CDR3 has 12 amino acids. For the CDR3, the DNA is TGTGCCAGCAGCCAAGCCCGCGAGGAATACACCTTC. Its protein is CASSQAREEYTF.